This T cell receptor (beta chain) was captured by sequencing in a study of glioma-infiltrating T cells. The iRepertoire nested amplicon-rescue multiplex PCR amplified TCR alpha and beta CDR3s from RNA. TCRdb independently ran MiXCR on the multiplex PCR reads; one entry per CDR3 protein. The sample includes some 100,000 distinct CDR3 sequences, about 25% of them seen just once. The V gene's germline CDR1 is SGHNT and CDR2 YYREEE (reference sequence). Between the trimmed V and J ends, which lost 9 bases and 8 bases, there was a span of 23 bases. There are 15 residues in the CDR3. On this clonotype itself: A much more abundant neighbour one base away suggests this may be a read error.

The sample comprised glioma tissue, nonneoplastic brain tissue, or PBMCs (not recorded which). The chain couples TRBV5-4 to TRBJ1-4; D unclear. The receptor comes from a human donor with low-grade glioma or glioblastoma, undergoing nonglioma brain surgery, or in good health (not recorded which). Here the CDR3 DNA reads TGTGCCACCACGGCAAAAATGTTGCCTGGAGAAAAACTGTTTTTT. This translates into CATTAKMLPGEKLFF.